Described below is a single TCR beta chain sequence and its context. The data were taken from a study of T-cell memory formation after mild COVID-19. Germline assignment: CDR1 SQVTM and CDR2 ANQGSEA. V was cut by 8 bases and J by 5 bases, with 22 bases left in between. This CDR3 contains 15 residues. A 5'RACE reaction primed in the constant segment made cDNA libraries of TCR alpha and TCR beta, and these carried sample barcodes and UMIs. Using its own MiXCR run on the 5' RACE reads, TCRdb lists one record per CDR3 protein. The profile shows 110,000 to 150,000 distinct CDR3 sequences, around 25% of them singletons.

The sample comprised PBMCs or a T cell subset sorted from them (not recorded which). The chain combines TRBV29-1 with TRBJ2-1; D is possibly TRBD2 (6 bases). The clonotype originates from an adult woman who had mild COVID-19 (a few samples of this study predate the infection). Cell type and time point are not known. The CDR3 region is CSIRGRQGVDNEQFF. CDR3 bases: TGCAGCATCCGTGGGAGGCAGGGAGTCGACAATGAGCAGTTCTTC.